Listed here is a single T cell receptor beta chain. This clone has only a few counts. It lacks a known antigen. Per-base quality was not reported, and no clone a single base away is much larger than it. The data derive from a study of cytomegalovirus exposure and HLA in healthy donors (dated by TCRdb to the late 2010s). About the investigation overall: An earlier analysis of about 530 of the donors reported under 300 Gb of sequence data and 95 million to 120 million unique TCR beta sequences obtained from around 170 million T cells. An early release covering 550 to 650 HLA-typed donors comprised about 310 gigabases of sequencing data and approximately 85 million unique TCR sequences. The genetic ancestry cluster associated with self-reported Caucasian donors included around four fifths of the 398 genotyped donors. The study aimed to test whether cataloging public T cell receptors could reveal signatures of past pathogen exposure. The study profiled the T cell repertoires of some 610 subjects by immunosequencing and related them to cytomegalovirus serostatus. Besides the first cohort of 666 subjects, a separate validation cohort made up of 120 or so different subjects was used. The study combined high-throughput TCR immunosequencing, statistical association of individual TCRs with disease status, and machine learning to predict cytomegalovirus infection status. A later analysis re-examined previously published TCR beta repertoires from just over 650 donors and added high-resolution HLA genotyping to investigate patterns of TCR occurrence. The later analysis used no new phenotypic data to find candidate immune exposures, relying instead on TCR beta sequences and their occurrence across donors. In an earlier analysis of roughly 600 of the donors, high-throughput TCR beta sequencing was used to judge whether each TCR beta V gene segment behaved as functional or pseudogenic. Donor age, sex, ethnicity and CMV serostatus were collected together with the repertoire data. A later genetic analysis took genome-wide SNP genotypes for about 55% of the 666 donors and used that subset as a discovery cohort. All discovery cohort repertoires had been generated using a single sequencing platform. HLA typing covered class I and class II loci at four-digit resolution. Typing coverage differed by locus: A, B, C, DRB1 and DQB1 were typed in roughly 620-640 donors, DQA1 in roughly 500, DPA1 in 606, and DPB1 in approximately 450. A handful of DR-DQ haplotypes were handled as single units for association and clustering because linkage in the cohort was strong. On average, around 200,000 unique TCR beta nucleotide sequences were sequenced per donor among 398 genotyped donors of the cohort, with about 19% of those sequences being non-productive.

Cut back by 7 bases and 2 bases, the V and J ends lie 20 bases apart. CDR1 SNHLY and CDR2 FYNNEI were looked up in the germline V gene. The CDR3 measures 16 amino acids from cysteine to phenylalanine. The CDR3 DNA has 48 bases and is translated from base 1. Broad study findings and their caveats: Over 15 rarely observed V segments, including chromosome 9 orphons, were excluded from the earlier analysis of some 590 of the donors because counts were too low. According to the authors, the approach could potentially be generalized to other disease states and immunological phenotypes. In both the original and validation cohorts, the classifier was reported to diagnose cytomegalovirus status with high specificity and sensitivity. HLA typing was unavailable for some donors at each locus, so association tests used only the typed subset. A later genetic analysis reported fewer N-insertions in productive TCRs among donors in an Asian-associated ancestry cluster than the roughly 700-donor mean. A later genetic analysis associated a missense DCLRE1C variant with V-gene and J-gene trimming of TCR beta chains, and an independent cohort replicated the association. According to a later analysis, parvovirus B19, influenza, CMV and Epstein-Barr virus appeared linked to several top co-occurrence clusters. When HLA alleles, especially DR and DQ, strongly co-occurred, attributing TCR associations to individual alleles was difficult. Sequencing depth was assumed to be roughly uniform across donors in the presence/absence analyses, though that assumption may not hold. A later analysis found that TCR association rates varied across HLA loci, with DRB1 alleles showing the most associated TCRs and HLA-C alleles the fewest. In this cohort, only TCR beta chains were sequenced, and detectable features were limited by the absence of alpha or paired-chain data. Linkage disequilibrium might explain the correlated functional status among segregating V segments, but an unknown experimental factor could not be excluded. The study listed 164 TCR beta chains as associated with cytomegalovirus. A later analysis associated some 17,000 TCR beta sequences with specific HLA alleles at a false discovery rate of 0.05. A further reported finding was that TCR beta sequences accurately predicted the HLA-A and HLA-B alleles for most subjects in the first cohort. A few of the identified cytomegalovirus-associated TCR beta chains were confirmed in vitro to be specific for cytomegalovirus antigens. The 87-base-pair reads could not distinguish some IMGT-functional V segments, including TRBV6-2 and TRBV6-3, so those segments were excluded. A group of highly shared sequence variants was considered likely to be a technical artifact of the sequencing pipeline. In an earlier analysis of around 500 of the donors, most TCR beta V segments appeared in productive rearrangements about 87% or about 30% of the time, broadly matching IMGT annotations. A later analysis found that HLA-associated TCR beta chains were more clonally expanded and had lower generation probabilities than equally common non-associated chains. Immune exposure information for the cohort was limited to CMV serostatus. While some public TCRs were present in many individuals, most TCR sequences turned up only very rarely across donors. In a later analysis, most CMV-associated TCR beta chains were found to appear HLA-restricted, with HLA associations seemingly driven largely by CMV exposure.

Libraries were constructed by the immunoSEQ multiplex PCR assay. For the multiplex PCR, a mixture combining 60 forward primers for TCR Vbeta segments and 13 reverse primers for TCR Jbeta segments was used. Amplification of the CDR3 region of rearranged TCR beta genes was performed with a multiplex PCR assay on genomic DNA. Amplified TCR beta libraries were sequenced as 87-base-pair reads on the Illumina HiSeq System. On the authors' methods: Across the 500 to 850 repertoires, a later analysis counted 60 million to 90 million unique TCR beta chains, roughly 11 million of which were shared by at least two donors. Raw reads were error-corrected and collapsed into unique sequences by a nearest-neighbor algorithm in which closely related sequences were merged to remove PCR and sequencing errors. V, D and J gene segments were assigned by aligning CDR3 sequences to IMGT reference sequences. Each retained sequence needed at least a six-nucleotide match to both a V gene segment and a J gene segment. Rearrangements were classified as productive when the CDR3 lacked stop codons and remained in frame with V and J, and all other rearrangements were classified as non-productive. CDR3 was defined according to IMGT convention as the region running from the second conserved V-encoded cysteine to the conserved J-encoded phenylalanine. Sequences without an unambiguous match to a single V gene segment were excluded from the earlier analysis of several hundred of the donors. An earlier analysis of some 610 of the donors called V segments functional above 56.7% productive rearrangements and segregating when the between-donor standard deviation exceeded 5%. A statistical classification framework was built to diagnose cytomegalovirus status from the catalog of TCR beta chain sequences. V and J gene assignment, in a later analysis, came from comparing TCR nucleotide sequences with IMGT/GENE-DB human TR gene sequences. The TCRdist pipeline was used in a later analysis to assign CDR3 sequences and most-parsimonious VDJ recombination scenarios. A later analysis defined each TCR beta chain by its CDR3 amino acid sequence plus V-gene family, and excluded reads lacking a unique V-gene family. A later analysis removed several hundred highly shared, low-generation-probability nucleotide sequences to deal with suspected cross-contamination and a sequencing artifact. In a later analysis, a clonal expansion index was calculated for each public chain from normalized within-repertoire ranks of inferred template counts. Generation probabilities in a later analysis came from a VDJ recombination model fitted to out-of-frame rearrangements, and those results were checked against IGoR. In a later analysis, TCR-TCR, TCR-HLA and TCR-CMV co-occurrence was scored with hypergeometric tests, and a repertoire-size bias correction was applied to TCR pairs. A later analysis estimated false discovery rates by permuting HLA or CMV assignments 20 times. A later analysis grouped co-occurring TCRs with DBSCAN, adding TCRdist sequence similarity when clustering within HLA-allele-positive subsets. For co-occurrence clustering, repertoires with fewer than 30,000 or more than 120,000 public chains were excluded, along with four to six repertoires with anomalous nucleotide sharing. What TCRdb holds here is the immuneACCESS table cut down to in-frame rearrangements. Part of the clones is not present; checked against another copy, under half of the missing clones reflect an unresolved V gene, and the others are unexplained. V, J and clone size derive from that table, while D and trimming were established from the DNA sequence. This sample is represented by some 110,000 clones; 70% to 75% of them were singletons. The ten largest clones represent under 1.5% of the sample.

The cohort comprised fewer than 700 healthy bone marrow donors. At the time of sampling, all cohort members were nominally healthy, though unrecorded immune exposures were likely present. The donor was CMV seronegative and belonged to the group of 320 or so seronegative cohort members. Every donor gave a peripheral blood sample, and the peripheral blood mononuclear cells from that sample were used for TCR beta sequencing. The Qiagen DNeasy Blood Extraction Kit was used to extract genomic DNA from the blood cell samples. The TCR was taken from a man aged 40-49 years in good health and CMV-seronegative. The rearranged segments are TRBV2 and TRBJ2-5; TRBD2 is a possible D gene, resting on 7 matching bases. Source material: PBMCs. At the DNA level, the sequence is TGTGCCAGCACCAGAGGGGGGGCAGGTCCTCAAGAGACCCAGTACTTC. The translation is CASTRGGAGPQETQYF.